These 2 T cell receptor beta chains came from one sample sequenced in a study of cytomegalovirus exposure and HLA in healthy donors. PCR primers comprised 60 Vbeta and 13 Jbeta primers. The data were produced by immunoSEQ multiplex PCR, yet TCRdb's version contains in-frame clones alone and is incomplete. The data contain 150,000 to 200,000 clones, roughly four fifths of them singletons. The sequencing sample was made of PBMCs. The receptors come from a female donor in good health and CMV-seronegative.

The chain carries TRBV27 and TRBJ2-7, with D maybe TRBD1 (7 bases). V lost 6 bases to trimming and J lost 3 bases, with 12 bases between them. The length of the CDR3 is 13 residues. CDR1 and CDR2 from the germline V gene are MNHEY and SMNVEV (reference sequence). CDR3 in amino acids: CASRFQGGYEQYF. Written as DNA, the CDR3 is TGTGCCAGCAGGTTTCAGGGGGGCTACGAGCAGTACTTC.

This clone was seen more than once but under ten times. V gene TRBV4-3 combines with J gene TRBJ2-1; 8 bases are a match to TRBD2. This CDR3 is 14 amino acids long. The germline V gene encodes CDR1 LGHNA and CDR2 YSLEER. After removal of 3 bases from V and 7 bases from J, the junction contained 5 bases not matched to a gene. CDR3 nucleotide sequence: TGCGCCAGCAGCCAGGTCGGGGGGGGGAATGAGCAGTTCTTC. Protein: CASSQVGGGNEQFF.